This T cell receptor beta chain was captured by sequencing in a study of CD8 T cells in Susac syndrome. This CDR3 is built from 16 residues. The trim removed 1 base at V and 6 bases at J, leaving 8 bases unmatched. CDR1 and CDR2 from the germline V gene are SGHDT and YYEEEE. It was with random hexamers that 0.5 to 1 ug RNA was reverse transcribed. MiXCR was run by TCRdb on the immunoSEQ multiplex PCR reads, yielding one entry per CDR3 protein. Counted here are approximately 110,000 distinct CDR3 sequences, 90% to 95% occurring once; the ten biggest clones make up more than 0.075%. The sample was CD4+ T cells from PBMCs. This clonotype was obtained from a human donor in good health. V is TRBV5-6 and J is TRBJ2-2; TRBD1 aligns across 8 bases. The CDR3 DNA reads as TGTGCCAGCAGCTTGCCCGGACAGGGCAGGCCCGGGGAGCTGTTTTTT. Translating gives CASSLPGQGRPGELFF.